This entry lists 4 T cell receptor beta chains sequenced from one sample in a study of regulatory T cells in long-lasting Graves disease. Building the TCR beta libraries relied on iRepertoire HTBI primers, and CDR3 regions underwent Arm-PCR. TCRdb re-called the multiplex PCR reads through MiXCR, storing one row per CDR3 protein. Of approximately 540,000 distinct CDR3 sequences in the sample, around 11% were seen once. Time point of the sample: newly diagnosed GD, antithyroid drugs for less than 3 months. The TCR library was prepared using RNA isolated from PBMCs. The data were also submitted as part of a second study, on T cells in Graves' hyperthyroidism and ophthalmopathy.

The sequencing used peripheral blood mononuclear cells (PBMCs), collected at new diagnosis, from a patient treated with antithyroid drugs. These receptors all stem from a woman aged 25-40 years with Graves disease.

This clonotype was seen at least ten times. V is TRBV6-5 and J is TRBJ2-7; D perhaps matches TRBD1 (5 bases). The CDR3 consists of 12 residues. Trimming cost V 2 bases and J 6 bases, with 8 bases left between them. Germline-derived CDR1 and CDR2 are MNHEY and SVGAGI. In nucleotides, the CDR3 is TGTGCCAGCAGTTACCTAGGGGTCGAGCAGTACTTC. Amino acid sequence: CASSYLGVEQYF.

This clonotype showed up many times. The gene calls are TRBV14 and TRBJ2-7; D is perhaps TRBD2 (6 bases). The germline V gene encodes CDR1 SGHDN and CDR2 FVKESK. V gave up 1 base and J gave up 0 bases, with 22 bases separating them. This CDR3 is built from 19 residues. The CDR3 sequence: CASSQALPWRGSSSYEQYF. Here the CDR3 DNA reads TGTGCCAGCAGCCAAGCTCTTCCTTGGCGGGGCAGCTCCTCCTACGAGCAGTACTTC.

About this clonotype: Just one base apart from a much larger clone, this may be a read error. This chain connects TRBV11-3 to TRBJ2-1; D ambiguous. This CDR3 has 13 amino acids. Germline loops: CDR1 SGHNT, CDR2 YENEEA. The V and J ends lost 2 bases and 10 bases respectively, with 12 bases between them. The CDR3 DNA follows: TGTGCCAGCAGCTTATTCATGACCTACGAGCAGTTCTTC. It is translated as CASSLFMTYEQFF.

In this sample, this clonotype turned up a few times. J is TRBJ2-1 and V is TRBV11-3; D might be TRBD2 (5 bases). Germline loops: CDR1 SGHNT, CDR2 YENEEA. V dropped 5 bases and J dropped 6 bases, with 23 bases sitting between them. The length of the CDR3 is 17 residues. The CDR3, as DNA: TGTGCCAGCAGCCTCACCTCGAGTCTCCAGGACTTCAATGAGCAGTTCTTC. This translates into CASSLTSSLQDFNEQFF.